The next 30 T cell receptor beta chains were all read from a single sample in a study of shared clonotypes between healthy human individuals. Only in-frame clones appear in the TCRdb table, and some are missing; sequencing was by immunoSEQ multiplex PCR. Of around 2.1 million clones detected, approximately 96% appear once; the ten largest clones hold roughly 0.13%. The specimen was naive CD4+ T cells sorted from blood. Subset reported: CD45RA+ positively selected. These receptors were obtained from a man aged 18 to 29 in good health.

The chain couples TRBV18 to TRBJ2-7, with D possibly being TRBD2 (5 bases). The CDR3 has 14 amino acids. V dropped 0 bases and J dropped 4 bases, with 10 bases sitting between them. Germline assignment: CDR1 KGHSH and CDR2 LQKENI. The CDR3 DNA follows: TGTGCCAGCTCACCACCGGAGGCCCGATACGAGCAGTACTTC. The encoded protein is CASSPPEARYEQYF. The variable domain in full, completed from reference TRBV18 and TRBJ2-7, reads NAGVMQNPRHLVRRRGQEARLRCSPMKGHSHVYWYRQLPEEGLKFMVYLQKENIIDESGMPKERFSAEFPKEGPSILRIQQVVRGDSAAYFCASSPPEARYEQYFGPGTRLTVT.

The chain uses TRBV30 and TRBJ2-1; 10 bases are shared with TRBD2. Germline CDR1 reads GTSNPN; CDR2 reads SVGIG (reference sequence). V trimming: 0 bases; J trimming: 4 bases; junction bases outside the gene matches: 18. This CDR3 has 20 residues. The CDR3 region has the DNA TGTGCCTGGAGTGTACTCGGCGGACGAGATAGCGGGAGGAAGTACAATGAGCAGTTCTTC. Amino acids: CAWSVLGGRDSGRKYNEQFF.

V is TRBV18 and J is TRBJ2-7; 9 bases are shared with TRBD1. The CDR3 covers 15 residues. Germline lookup yields CDR1 KGHSH and CDR2 LQKENI. Unmatched junction bases numbered 4, after V lost 3 bases and J lost 1 base. The CDR3, as DNA: TGTGCCAGCTCACCTCGACAGGGGGGTTCCTACGAGCAGTACTTC. Amino acids: CASSPRQGGSYEQYF.

The chain has TRBV6-1 and TRBJ1-3, with D unresolved. This CDR3 is 14 amino acids long. Trimming took off 7 bases at V and 0 bases at J, with 10 bases between the two ends. CDR1 and CDR2 from the germline V gene are MNHNS and SASEGT. The chain's CDR3 is CASIRGPSGNTIYF. Written as DNA, the CDR3 is TGTGCCAGCATTAGAGGGCCCTCTGGAAACACCATATATTTT.

This chain links TRBV6-5 with TRBJ1-2, with D tentatively TRBD1 (6 bases). This CDR3 has 14 amino acids. Germline V gene data show CDR1 as MNHEY and CDR2 as SVGAGI. The germline V and J ends were trimmed by 8 bases and 7 bases, with 20 bases remaining between them. The CDR3 DNA sequence: TGTGCCAGCGGCCAGGACAGCCTATTTCGTGGCTACACCTTC. Translating it yields CASGQDSLFRGYTF.

The chain couples TRBV30 to TRBJ2-5, with D perhaps matching TRBD1 (6 bases). CDR1 is GTSNPN, CDR2 SVGIG, per germline (reference sequence). This CDR3 spans 12 amino acids. The germline V and J ends were trimmed by 5 bases and 5 bases, with 12 bases remaining between them. The CDR3 here is CAWVGTRETQYF. The CDR3 DNA reads TGTGCCTGGGTCGGGACACGGGAGACCCAGTACTTC.

The V call is TRBV18, the J call TRBJ1-2; TRBD1 matches at 8 bases. Germline V lookup: CDR1 KGHSH, CDR2 LQKENI. V gave up 4 bases and J gave up 1 base; unmatched junction bases: 8. CDR3 size: 16 residues. The CDR3 sequence is CASSHGQGEGNYGYTF. For the CDR3, the DNA is TGTGCCAGCTCACACGGACAGGGTGAGGGTAACTATGGCTACACCTTC.

The chain couples TRBV2 to TRBJ1-4, with D possibly matching TRBD1 (5 bases). Germline V gives CDR1 SNHLY, CDR2 FYNNEI. V lost 5 bases to trimming and J lost 8 bases, with 18 bases between them. This CDR3 is 15 amino acids long. The CDR3 nucleotides are TGTGCCAGCAGTAGAGACGGGGCGGAGTTGGAAAAACTGTTTTTT. This gives the protein CASSRDGAELEKLFF.

The rearrangement uses TRBV29-1 and TRBJ2-1; D is uncertain. Germline CDR1 SQVTM, CDR2 ANQGSEA. The CDR3 sequence is 15 residues long. Between the trimmed V and J ends, which lost 2 bases and 5 bases, there was a span of 16 bases. CDR3 sequence: CSVEWTWAGHNEQFF. In nucleotides, the CDR3 is TGCAGCGTTGAATGGACGTGGGCCGGCCACAATGAGCAGTTCTTC.

Points on this clone: The sample contains more than one DNA sequence encoding this CDR3. The J gene is TRBJ1-6, the V gene TRBV6-5, with D maybe TRBD1 (5 bases). V dropped 3 bases and J dropped 10 bases, with 7 bases sitting between them. CDR1 and CDR2 from the germline V gene are MNHEY and SVGAGI. This CDR3 is 12 amino acids long. CDR3 bases: TGTGCCAGCAGTTATAGGGGATCACCCCTCCACTTT. Its translation: CASSYRGSPLHF.

The CDR3 sequence: CASSPTLRQGIPYGYTF. The CDR3, as DNA: TGTGCCAGCAGCCCCACCTTGCGACAGGGCATACCCTATGGCTACACCTTC. The chain joins TRBV5-4 to TRBJ1-2; 7 bases line up with TRBD1. The CDR3 extends over 17 amino acids. Per the germline V gene, CDR1 is SGHNT and CDR2 is YYREEE (reference sequence). Trimming took 4 bases from V and 4 from J; bases not matched to a gene: 16.

Here the CDR3 DNA reads TGTGCCAGCAGTGAACCGGGACAGGGCTTGAGTAACAATCAGCCCCAGCATTTT. It encodes CASSEPGQGLSNNQPQHF. The rearrangement uses TRBV6-1 and TRBJ1-5; TRBD1 matches 9 bases. With 2 bases clipped from V and 3 bases from J, the junction kept 11 bases outside the gene matches. In germline, CDR1 is MNHNS, CDR2 SASEGT. The CDR3 extends over 18 amino acids.

This clone has only one observation. This chain connects TRBV5-4 to TRBJ2-7; D not certain. The CDR3 extends over 14 amino acids. V lost 4 bases to trimming and J lost 4 bases, with 15 bases between them. Germline CDR1 reads SGHNT; CDR2 reads YYREEE (reference sequence). In nucleotides, the CDR3 is TGTGCCAGCAGCGCCCTAGGGTCCCGTTACGAGCAGTACTTC. Translated, it gives CASSALGSRYEQYF.

The chain recombines TRBV7-6 with TRBJ1-2; weak D call: TRBD1 (6 bases). This CDR3 is 12 amino acids long. Deletions cut 4 bases from V and 8 bases from J, with 11 bases between. CDR1 and CDR2 from the germline V gene are SGHVS and FNYEAQ. The CDR3 nucleotides read TGTGCCAGCAGCTCACAGGGTGCGGGCTACACCTTC. It translates to CASSSQGAGYTF.

The chain combines TRBV13 with TRBJ1-1; D is ambiguous. Germline-derived CDR1 and CDR2 are PRHDT and FYEKMQ (reference sequence). The ends were cut back, 1 base at V and 7 bases at J, with 7 bases in the middle. The CDR3 covers 12 residues. CDR3 nucleotides: TGTGCCAGCAGCTTAGACACTCTTGAAGCTTTCTTT. Translating it yields CASSLDTLEAFF.

The chain joins TRBV2 to TRBJ1-2; a possible D gene is TRBD1 (5 bases). The germline V and J ends were trimmed by 6 bases and 8 bases, with 10 bases remaining between them. Germline V gene data show CDR1 as SNHLY and CDR2 as FYNNEI. There are 11 residues in the CDR3. The CDR3: CASRWGIGYTF. The DNA of the CDR3 is TGTGCCAGCAGATGGGGGATCGGCTACACCTTC.

Comments on this clone: The sample holds other DNA sequences that translate to the same CDR3. The rearrangement uses TRBV12-5 and TRBJ1-2, with 7 nucleotides matching TRBD1. CDR1 and CDR2 from the germline V gene are LGHNT and FRNRAP. V was pared by 1 base and J by 4 bases, with 0 bases of the junction left unmatched. The CDR3 sequence is 13 residues long. CDR3 residues: CASGLGTGYGYTF. The CDR3 nucleotides are TGTGCTAGTGGTTTGGGGACAGGCTATGGCTACACCTTC.

This chain uses TRBV7-2 with TRBJ1-6; D uncertain. Germline V gene sequence: CDR1 SGHTA, CDR2 FQGNSA. V gave up 4 bases and J gave up 9 bases, with 13 bases separating them. The CDR3 is made up of 14 amino acids. The CDR3 region has the DNA TGTGCCAGCAGCTCCCGCGGGCGGGGTTCACCCCTCCACTTT. Its protein product is CASSSRGRGSPLHF.

The V call is TRBV7-2, the J call TRBJ2-5; 13 bases agree with TRBD2. This CDR3 contains 16 residues. The germline V gene encodes CDR1 SGHTA and CDR2 FQGNSA. V lost 5 bases, J lost 2 bases, and 5 bases stayed unmatched. The CDR3, as DNA: TGTGCCAGCAGCCTATTGGGACTAGCGGGGCAAGAGACCCAGTACTTC. As protein: CASSLLGLAGQETQYF.

This sequence joins TRBV6-1 and TRBJ2-7, with 8 bases identical to TRBD2. The V gene end was trimmed by 6 bases and the J gene end by 3 bases; junction bases not matched to a gene: 4. The CDR3 sequence is 13 residues long. Germline CDR1 reads MNHNS; CDR2 reads SASEGT. CDR3 loop: CASRTSGYYEQYF. In nucleotides, the CDR3 is TGTGCCAGCAGAACTAGCGGATACTACGAGCAGTACTTC.

The V and J genes are TRBV18 and TRBJ1-3; the match to TRBD1 covers 7 bases. The CDR3 is 16 amino acids. Germline V gives CDR1 KGHSH, CDR2 LQKENI. Trimming removed 5 bases from V and 4 bases from J; junction bases left unmatched: 11. CDR3 bases: TGTGCCAGCTCAACGGGCCTACAGGGGACCGGAAACACCATATATTTT. As protein: CASSTGLQGTGNTIYF.

The chain is built from TRBV5-1 and TRBJ2-3, with D hard to call. The CDR3 length is 14 residues. CDR1 SGHRS and CDR2 YFSETQ come from the germline V gene. The ends were cut back, 0 bases at V and 0 bases at J, with 5 bases in the middle. CDR3 coding DNA: TGCGCCAGCAGCTTGGACGTGAGCACAGATACGCAGTATTTT. Translating gives CASSLDVSTDTQYF.

Regarding this clone: Different DNA sequences within this sample yield the same CDR3. The chain recombines TRBV2 with TRBJ1-2; D might be TRBD1 (5 bases). Germline V gene lookup returns CDR1 SNHLY and CDR2 FYNNEI. The CDR3 totals 13 residues. V was pared by 4 bases and J by 4 bases, with 10 bases between. CDR3 sequence: CASSADRLYGYTF. DNA for the CDR3: TGTGCCAGCAGTGCTGACAGACTCTATGGCTACACCTTC.

In this sample, this clone turned up a few times. Other DNA sequences in this sample translate to the same CDR3. The V gene is TRBV5-1, the J gene TRBJ1-6; D uncertain. The V end lost 0 bases, the J end lost 8 bases, and 6 bases lay between the germline ends. This CDR3 contains 13 residues. Germline V CDR1 and CDR2: SGHRS, YFSETQ. The CDR3 nucleotides read TGCGCCAGCAGCTTGGCAAGAGATTCACCCCTCCACTTT. It translates to CASSLARDSPLHF.

This chain joins TRBV6-1 and TRBJ1-4; no clear D gene. The CDR3 loop spans 15 amino acids. V lost 5 bases and J lost 4, with 14 bases in between. Germline loops: CDR1 MNHNS, CDR2 SASEGT. Here the CDR3 DNA reads TGTGCCAGCAGTATTGACACCACCAATAATGAAAAACTGTTTTTT. As protein: CASSIDTTNNEKLFF.

The chain has TRBV5-4 and TRBJ2-2, with TRBD1 matching 7 bases. The CDR3 sequence is 13 residues long. The ends lost 8 bases at V and 6 bases at J; junction bases unmatched: 7. The germline V gene has CDR1 SGHNT and CDR2 YYREEE (reference sequence). The CDR3 DNA follows: TGTGCCAGTCTATCGCAGGGGGCCGGGGAGCTGTTTTTT. This codes for CASLSQGAGELFF.

This clone was observed once. The sample holds other DNA sequences that translate to the same CDR3. The chain is built from TRBV28 and TRBJ2-3; 13 nucleotides align to TRBD2. V dropped 3 bases and J dropped 1; count of bases not matched to a gene: 1. CDR1 and CDR2 from the germline V gene are MDHEN and SYDVKM. The CDR3 has 16 amino acids. CDR3 amino acids: CASSLGTSGGTDTQYF. CDR3 in DNA: TGTGCCAGCAGTTTGGGGACTAGCGGGGGCACAGATACGCAGTATTTT.

The rearrangement links TRBV13 to TRBJ1-1; no firm D call. The CDR3 loop spans 13 amino acids. V lost 8 bases and J lost 2, with 12 bases in between. Looked up from germline, CDR1 is PRHDT and CDR2 is FYEKMQ (reference sequence). CDR3 amino acids: CASGVQTNTEAFF. CDR3 DNA sequence: TGTGCCAGCGGTGTGCAGACAAACACTGAAGCTTTCTTT.

Of note for this clone: The same CDR3 arises from other DNA sequences in this sample as well. The rearrangement joins TRBV9 to TRBJ2-2; no definite D call. The CDR3 runs to 14 residues. Between the trimmed V and J ends, which lost 0 bases and 6 bases, there was a span of 9 bases. Per germline, CDR1 SGDLS and CDR2 YYNGEE. The CDR3 spells CASSVDLGAGELFF. As DNA, the CDR3 is TGTGCCAGCAGCGTAGACTTGGGTGCCGGGGAGCTGTTTTTT.

The CDR3 is CASSPGQSLNQPQHF. The CDR3 DNA reads as TGTGCCAGCAGTCCGGGACAGAGCCTCAATCAGCCCCAGCATTTT. V and J are TRBV9 and TRBJ1-5; TRBD1 agrees at 7 bases. The CDR3 has 15 residues. Germline CDR1 reads SGDLS; CDR2 reads YYNGEE. With 5 bases clipped from V and 3 bases from J, the junction kept 8 bases outside the gene matches.